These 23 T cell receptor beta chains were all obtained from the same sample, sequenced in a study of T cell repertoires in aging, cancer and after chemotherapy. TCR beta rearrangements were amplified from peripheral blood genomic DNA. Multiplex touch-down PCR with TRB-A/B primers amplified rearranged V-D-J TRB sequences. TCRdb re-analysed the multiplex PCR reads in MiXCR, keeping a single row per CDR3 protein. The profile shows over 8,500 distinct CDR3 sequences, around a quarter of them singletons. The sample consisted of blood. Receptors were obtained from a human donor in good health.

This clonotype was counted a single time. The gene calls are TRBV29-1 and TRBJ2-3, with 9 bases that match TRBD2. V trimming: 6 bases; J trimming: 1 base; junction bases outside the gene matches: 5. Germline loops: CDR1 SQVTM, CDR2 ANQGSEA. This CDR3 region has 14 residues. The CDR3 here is CSVGTSRRTDTQYF. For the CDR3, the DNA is TGCAGCGTAGGGACTAGCAGACGCACAGATACGCAGTATTTT.

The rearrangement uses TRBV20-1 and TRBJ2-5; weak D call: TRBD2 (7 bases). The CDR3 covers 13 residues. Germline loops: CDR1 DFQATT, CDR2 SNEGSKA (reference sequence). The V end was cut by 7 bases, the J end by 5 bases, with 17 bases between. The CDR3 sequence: CSVPGGPDETQYF. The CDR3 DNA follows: TGCAGTGTTCCCGGGGGGCCCGATGAGACCCAGTACTTC.

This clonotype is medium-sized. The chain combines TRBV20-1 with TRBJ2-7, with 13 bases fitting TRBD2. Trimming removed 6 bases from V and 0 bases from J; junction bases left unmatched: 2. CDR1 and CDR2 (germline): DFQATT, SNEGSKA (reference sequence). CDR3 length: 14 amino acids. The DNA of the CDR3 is TGCAGTGCCCGGACTAGCGGGGGCTCCTACGAGCAGTACTTC. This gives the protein CSARTSGGSYEQYF.

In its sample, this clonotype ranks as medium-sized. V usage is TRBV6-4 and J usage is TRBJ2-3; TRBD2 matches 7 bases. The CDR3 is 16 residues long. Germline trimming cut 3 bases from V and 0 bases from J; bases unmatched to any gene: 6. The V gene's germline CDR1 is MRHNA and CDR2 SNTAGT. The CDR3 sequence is CASSEASGTSTDTQYF. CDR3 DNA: TGTGCCAGCAGTGAAGCTAGCGGTACTAGCACAGATACGCAGTATTTT.

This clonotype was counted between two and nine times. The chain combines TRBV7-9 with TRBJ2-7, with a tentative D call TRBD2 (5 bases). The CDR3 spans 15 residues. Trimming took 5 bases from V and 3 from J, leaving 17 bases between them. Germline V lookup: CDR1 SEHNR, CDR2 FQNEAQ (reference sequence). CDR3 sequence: CASSRLEGGFYEQYF. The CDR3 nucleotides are TGTGCCAGCAGCCGTCTTGAGGGCGGGTTCTACGAGCAGTACTTC.

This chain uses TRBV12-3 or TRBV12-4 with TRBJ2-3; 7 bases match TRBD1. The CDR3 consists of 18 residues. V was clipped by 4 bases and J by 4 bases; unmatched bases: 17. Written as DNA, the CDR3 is TGTGCCAGCAGTTATACCCGGGGACAGTCTCGTGGGGCAGATACGCAGTATTTT. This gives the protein CASSYTRGQSRGADTQYF.

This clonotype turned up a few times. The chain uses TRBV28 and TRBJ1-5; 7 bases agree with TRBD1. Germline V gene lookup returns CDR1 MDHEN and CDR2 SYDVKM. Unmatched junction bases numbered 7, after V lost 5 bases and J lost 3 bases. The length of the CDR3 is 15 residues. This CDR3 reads CASSPGQVNNQPQHF. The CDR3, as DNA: TGTGCCAGCAGTCCCGGACAGGTCAACAATCAGCCCCAGCATTTT.

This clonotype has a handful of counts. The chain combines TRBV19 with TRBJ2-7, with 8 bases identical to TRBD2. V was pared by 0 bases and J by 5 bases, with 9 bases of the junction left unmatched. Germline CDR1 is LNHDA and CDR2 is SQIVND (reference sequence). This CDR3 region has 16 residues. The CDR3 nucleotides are TGTGCCAGTAGTATAGAAGGAGGGAGCGGGAGCAACGAGCAGTACTTC. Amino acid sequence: CASSIEGGSGSNEQYF.

The CDR3 loop is CASIFGENTDTQYF. The DNA for the CDR3 is TGCGCCAGCATCTTCGGAGAAAACACAGATACGCAGTATTTT. The V gene is TRBV10-1, the J gene TRBJ2-3; D is unclear. The germline V and J ends were trimmed by 7 bases and 2 bases, with 13 bases remaining between them. The CDR3 is 14 residues long. Germline CDR1 WNHNN, CDR2 SYGVQD (reference sequence).

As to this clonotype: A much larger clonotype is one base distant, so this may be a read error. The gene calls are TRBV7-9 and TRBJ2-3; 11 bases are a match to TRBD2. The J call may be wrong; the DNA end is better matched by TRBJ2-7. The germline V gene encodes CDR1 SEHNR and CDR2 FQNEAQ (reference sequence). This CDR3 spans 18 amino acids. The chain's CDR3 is CASSSNPIAGGPRNEQYF. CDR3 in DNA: TGTGCCAGCAGCTCGAACCCAATAGCGGGAGGGCCTCGCAATGAGCAGTACTTC.

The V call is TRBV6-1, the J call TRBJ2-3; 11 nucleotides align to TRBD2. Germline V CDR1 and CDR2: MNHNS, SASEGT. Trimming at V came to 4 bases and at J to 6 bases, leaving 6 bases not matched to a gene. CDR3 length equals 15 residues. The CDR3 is CASSGVAGGPDTQYF. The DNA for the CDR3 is TGTGCCAGCAGTGGGGTAGCGGGAGGGCCGGATACGCAGTATTTT.

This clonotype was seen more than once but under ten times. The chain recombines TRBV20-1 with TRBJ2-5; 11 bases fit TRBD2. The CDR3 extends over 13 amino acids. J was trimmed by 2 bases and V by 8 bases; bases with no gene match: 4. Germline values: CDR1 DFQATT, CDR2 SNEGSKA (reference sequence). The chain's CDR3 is CSKTSGEQETQYF. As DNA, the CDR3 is TGCAGTAAGACTAGCGGGGAACAAGAGACCCAGTACTTC.

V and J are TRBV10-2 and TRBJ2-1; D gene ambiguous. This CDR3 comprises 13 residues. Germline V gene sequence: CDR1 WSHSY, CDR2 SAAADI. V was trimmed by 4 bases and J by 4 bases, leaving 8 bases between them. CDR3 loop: CASSATDYNEQFF. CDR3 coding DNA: TGCGCCAGCAGTGCAACAGATTACAATGAGCAGTTCTTC.

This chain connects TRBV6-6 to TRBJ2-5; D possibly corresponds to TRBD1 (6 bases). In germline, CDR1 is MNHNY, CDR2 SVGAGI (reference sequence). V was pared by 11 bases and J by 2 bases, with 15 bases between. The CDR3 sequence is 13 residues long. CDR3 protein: CAGGQRGQETQYF. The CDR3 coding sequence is TGTGCCGGAGGACAGAGGGGACAAGAGACCCAGTACTTC.

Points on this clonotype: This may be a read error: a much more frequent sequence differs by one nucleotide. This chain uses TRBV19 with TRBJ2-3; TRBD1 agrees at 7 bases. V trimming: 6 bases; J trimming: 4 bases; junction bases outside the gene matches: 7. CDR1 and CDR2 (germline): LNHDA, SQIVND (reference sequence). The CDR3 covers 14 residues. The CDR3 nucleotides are TGTGCCAGTAGGACAGGGTGCATGGCAGATACGCAGTATTTT. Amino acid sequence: CASRTGCMADTQYF.

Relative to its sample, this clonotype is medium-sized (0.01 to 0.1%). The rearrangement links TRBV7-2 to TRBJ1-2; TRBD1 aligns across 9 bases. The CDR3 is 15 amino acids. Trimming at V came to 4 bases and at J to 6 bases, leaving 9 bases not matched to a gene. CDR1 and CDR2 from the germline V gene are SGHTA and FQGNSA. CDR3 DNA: TGTGCCAGCAGCTCCCCCGGGACAGGGAGGGATGGCTACACCTTC. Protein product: CASSSPGTGRDGYTF.

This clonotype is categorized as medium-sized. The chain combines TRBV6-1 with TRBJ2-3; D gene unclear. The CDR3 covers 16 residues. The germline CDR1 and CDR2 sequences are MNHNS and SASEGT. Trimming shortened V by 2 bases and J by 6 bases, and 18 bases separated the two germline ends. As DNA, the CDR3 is TGTGCCAGCAGTGAACTACCTATGTGGCCTTCTGATACGCAGTATTTT. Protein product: CASSELPMWPSDTQYF.

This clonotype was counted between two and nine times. The CDR3, as DNA: TGTGCCAGCAGCAGACCTGGGGCGGGAGGGCCCGGTGAGCAGTTCTTC. Amino acids: CASSRPGAGGPGEQFF. The J gene is TRBJ2-1, the V gene TRBV6-5; 9 nucleotides match TRBD2. The CDR3 extends over 16 amino acids. Germline CDR1 MNHEY, CDR2 SVGAGI. The junction had 15 bases not matched to a gene; V was cut back by 6 bases and J by 9 bases.

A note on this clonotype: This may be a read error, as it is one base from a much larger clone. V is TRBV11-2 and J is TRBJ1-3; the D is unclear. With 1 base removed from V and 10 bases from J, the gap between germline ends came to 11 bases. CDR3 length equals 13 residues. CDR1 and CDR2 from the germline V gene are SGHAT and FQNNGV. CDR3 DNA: TGTGCCAGCAGCTTAGCAGGAGGCAAAACCATATATTTT. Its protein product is CASSLAGGKTIYF.

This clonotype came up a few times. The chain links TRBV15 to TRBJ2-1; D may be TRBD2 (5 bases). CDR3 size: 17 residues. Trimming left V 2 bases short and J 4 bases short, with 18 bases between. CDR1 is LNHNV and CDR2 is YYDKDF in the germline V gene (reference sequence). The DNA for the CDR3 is TGTGCCACCAGCAGAACCTCTACTAGTCCTTTTTACAATGAGCAGTTCTTC. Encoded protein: CATSRTSTSPFYNEQFF.

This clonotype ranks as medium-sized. Here the CDR3 DNA reads TGTGCCAGTAGTACCGCCAGCGGGAGTGAGACCCAGTACTTC. It codes for CASSTASGSETQYF. The chain carries TRBV19 and TRBJ2-5; 8 bases match TRBD2. The CDR3 contains 14 residues. Germline loops: CDR1 LNHDA, CDR2 SQIVND (reference sequence). Losses at the gene ends were 4 bases for V and 5 bases for J; bases not matched to a gene: 6. Drawing the rest from reference TRBV19 and TRBJ2-5, the complete variable domain is DGGITQSPKYLFRKEGQNVTLSCEQNLNHDAMYWYRQDPGQGLRLIYYSQIVNDFQKGDIAEGYSVSREKKESFPLTVTSAQKNPTAFYLCASSTASGSETQYFGPGTRLLVL.

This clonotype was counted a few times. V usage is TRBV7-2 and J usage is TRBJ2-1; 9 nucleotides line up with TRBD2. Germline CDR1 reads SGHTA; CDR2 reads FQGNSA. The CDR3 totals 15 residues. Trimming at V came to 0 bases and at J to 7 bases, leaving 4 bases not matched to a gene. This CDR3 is CASSLASGSLNEQFF. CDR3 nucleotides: TGTGCCAGCAGCTTAGCTAGCGGGAGTCTTAATGAGCAGTTCTTC.

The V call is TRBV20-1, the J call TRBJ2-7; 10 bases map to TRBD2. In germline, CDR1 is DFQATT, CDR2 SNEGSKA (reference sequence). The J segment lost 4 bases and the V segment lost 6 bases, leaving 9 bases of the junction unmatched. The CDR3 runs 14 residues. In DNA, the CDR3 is TGCAGTGCCCCCCCTAGGACTAGCGGTTACGAGCAGTACTTC. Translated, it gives CSAPPRTSGYEQYF.